The entry below describes one T cell receptor (beta chain). The record originates from a study of blood T cell repertoires in COVID-19. Turning to the study itself: The samples span acute and convalescent COVID-19 from the United States, Italy and Spain. PBMCs, B-cell-depleted T cells, or T cells were the source of the cDNA or gDNA that made up the material.

V lost 4 bases, J lost 4 bases, and 14 bases lay in between. The germline gives CDR1 SGHNT, CDR2 YYREEE (reference sequence). The CDR3 has 14 amino acids. Original processing methods: Amplified reference gene primers provided the basis for estimating nucleated cell counts. Sequenced by immunoSEQ multiplex PCR; TCRdb stores in-frame clones only, minus some. That table supplies the V and J calls and clone size; D and trimming were determined from the DNA. The sample includes some 87,000 clones, about 85% seen only once; the top ten take around 27%. V and J are TRBV5-4 and TRBJ1-2, with TRBD1 as a possible D gene (6 bases). The sequencing input was peripheral blood. The receptor's source is a man aged 80 or over with active or convalescent COVID-19. The CDR3 nucleotides are TGTGCCAGCAGCCTACAGGGCCAGGGCTATGGCTACACCTTC. Translation gives CASSLQGQGYGYTF. Drawing the rest from reference TRBV5-4 and TRBJ1-2, the complete variable domain is ETGVTQSPTHLIKTRGQQVTLRCSSQSGHNTVSWYQQALGQGPQFIFQYYREEENGRGNFPPRFSGLQFPNYSSELNVNALELDDSALYLCASSLQGQGYGYTFGSGTRLTVV.